A single sample is the source of the 32 T cell receptor beta chains below, sequenced in a study of shared clonotypes between healthy human individuals. Some clones are missing from TCRdb's copy, which holds only in-frame ones; the method was immunoSEQ multiplex PCR. The sample includes some 1.1 million clones, around 77% of them seen just once. Sequencing was carried out using memory CD4+ T cells from PBMCs. The sample's subset: CD45RA-negative fraction. Receptors originate from a man between 18 and 35 years old in good health. Some clones in this sample may be carry-over from other donors' samples.

The chain links TRBV6-6 to TRBJ1-3; D gene uncertain. The CDR3 length is 14 residues. Deletions cut 9 bases from V and 0 bases from J, with 12 bases between. The germline V gene encodes CDR1 MNHNY and CDR2 SVGAGI (reference sequence). The DNA of the CDR3 is TGTGCCAGTAAACAGCGAGACTCTGGAAACACCATATATTTT. Protein product: CASKQRDSGNTIYF.

This clone was detected only a few times. Other DNA sequences in this sample translate to the same CDR3. The chain is built from TRBV1 and TRBJ2-7; TRBD2 is the table's D call, not checked against the DNA. TRBV1 is a pseudogene segment. CDR3 length: 18 residues. The CDR3 nucleotides read TGCACCAGCAGCCAAGATCTTGTGACTAGCGCGAGCTCCTACGAGCAGTACTTC. Translation gives CTSSQDLVTSASSYEQYF.

V is TRBV28 and J is TRBJ2-7; D possibly corresponds to TRBD2 (6 bases). CDR1 and CDR2 (germline): MDHEN, SYDVKM. V was trimmed by 8 bases and J by 1 base, leaving 15 bases between them. The CDR3 length is 14 residues. CDR3 residues: CASGGILRSYEQYF. CDR3 DNA: TGTGCCAGCGGGGGGATTTTGCGATCCTACGAGCAGTACTTC. Based on the CDR3 plus reference TRBV28 and TRBJ2-7, the full variable domain is DVKVTQSSRYLVKRTGEKVFLECVQDMDHENMFWYRQDPGLGLRLIYFSYDVKMKEKGDIPEGYSVSREKKERFSLILESASTNQTSMYLCASGGILRSYEQYFGPGTRLTVT.

The rearrangement uses TRBV5-1 and TRBJ1-2, with a tentative D call TRBD1 (6 bases). V lost 0 bases and J lost 4, with 13 bases in between. Germline CDR1 SGHRS, CDR2 YFSETQ. The CDR3 runs 15 residues. Written as DNA, the CDR3 is TGCGCCAGCAGCTTGGGGGGGCGAGGACCCTATGGCTACACCTTC. Translating it yields CASSLGGRGPYGYTF.

Concerning this clone itself: This likely reflects a read error, since a far larger clone is one base away. The same CDR3 arises from other DNA sequences in this sample as well. V gene TRBV7-9 combines with J gene TRBJ2-5, with unresolved D. With 5 bases removed from V and 2 bases from J, the gap between germline ends came to 3 bases. This CDR3 is 11 amino acids long. Germline V gives CDR1 SEHNR, CDR2 FQNEAQ (reference sequence). In DNA form, the CDR3 reads TGTGCCAGCAGCCTACAAGAGACCCAGTACTTC. Encoded protein: CASSLQETQYF.

V is TRBV28 and J is TRBJ2-2, with 9 nucleotides matching TRBD1. With V trimmed by 5 bases and J by 3 bases, 4 bases remained unmatched. There are 15 residues in the CDR3. Per the germline V gene, CDR1 is MDHEN and CDR2 is SYDVKM. CDR3 loop: CASSRRDRDTGELFF. CDR3 DNA: TGTGCCAGCAGTCGCCGGGACAGGGACACCGGGGAGCTGTTTTTT.

This clone appeared a single time. CDR3 coding DNA: TGCGCCAGCAGTCGCGACAGGGCCTCTGGAAACACCATATATTTT. It yields the protein CASSRDRASGNTIYF. The chain combines TRBV5-1 with TRBJ1-3; TRBD1 aligns across 7 bases. Germline lookup yields CDR1 SGHRS and CDR2 YFSETQ. This CDR3 spans 15 amino acids. V lost 5 bases and J lost 0; bases outside the gene matches: 5.

This clone was seen a single time. The chain has TRBV7-3 and TRBJ2-5, with no clear D. The length of the CDR3 is 13 residues. With 4 bases removed from V and 6 bases from J, the gap between germline ends came to 12 bases. CDR1 is SGHTA, CDR2 FQGTGA, per germline. CDR3 loop: CASSSMLGQTQYF. The CDR3 bases are TGTGCCAGCAGCTCCATGCTAGGGCAGACCCAGTACTTC. The full variable domain, its missing parts supplied by reference TRBV7-3 and TRBJ2-5, is GAGVSQTPSNKVTEKGKYVELRCDPISGHTALYWYRQSLGQGPEFLIYFQGTGAADDSGLPNDRFFAVRPEGSVSTLKIQRTERGDSAVYLCASSSMLGQTQYFGPGTRLLVL.

This clone was seen many times. J is TRBJ1-1 and V is TRBV7-9; D gene ambiguous. The CDR3 runs 18 residues. Trimming removed 2 bases from V and 1 base from J, with 20 bases in between. Germline V gene data show CDR1 as SEHNR and CDR2 as FQNEAQ (reference sequence). The CDR3 protein is CASSLSWTVGPSNTEAFF. CDR3 bases: TGTGCCAGCAGCTTATCCTGGACCGTTGGTCCCTCGAACACTGAAGCTTTCTTT.

The V call is TRBV5-5, the J call TRBJ1-1; TRBD1 might be the D (6 bases). This CDR3 region has 15 residues. The V end was cut by 4 bases, the J end by 1 base, with 14 bases between. Germline lookup yields CDR1 SGHKS and CDR2 YYEKEE (reference sequence). CDR3 DNA: TGTGCCAGCAGCCGTCGTTTGGGGGCGAACACTGAAGCTTTCTTT. This translates into CASSRRLGANTEAFF. Full variable domain (missing parts from reference TRBV5-5 and TRBJ1-1): DAGVTQSPTHLIKTRGQQVTLRCSPISGHKSVSWYQQVLGQGPQFIFQYYEKEERGRGNFPDRFSARQFPNYSSELNVNALLLGDSALYLCASSRRLGANTEAFFGQGTRLTVV.

This clone appeared a few times. The CDR3 loop is CASSLDGTAGKLFF. The CDR3, as DNA: TGTGCCAGCAGCTTAGATGGGACAGCCGGAAAACTGTTTTTT. This rearrangement joins TRBV11-2 to TRBJ1-4; 7 nucleotides match TRBD1. The germline gives CDR1 SGHAT, CDR2 FQNNGV. J was trimmed by 10 bases and V by 0 bases; bases with no gene match: 5. This CDR3 comprises 14 residues.

Comments on this clone: The sample contains more than one DNA sequence encoding this CDR3. CDR3 amino acids: CSASWETQYF. As DNA, the CDR3 is TGCAGTGCTAGTTGGGAGACCCAGTACTTC. The chain links TRBV20-1 to TRBJ2-5; no firm D call. There are 10 residues in the CDR3. Germline CDR1 is DFQATT and CDR2 is SNEGSKA (reference sequence). V lost 3 bases and J 5 bases, leaving 4 bases between the germline ends.

The chain carries TRBV28 and TRBJ2-2, with TRBD2 matching over 7 bases. The V segment lost 6 bases and the J segment 4 bases; nucleotides outside the gene matches: 8. This CDR3 comprises 15 residues. Germline-derived CDR1 and CDR2 are MDHEN and SYDVKM. The CDR3 region is CASRRSGGRTGELFF. CDR3 DNA: TGTGCCAGCAGACGTTCGGGGGGACGCACCGGGGAGCTGTTTTTT. Looking up the rest from reference TRBV28 and TRBJ2-2 gives the full variable domain: DVKVTQSSRYLVKRTGEKVFLECVQDMDHENMFWYRQDPGLGLRLIYFSYDVKMKEKGDIPEGYSVSREKKERFSLILESASTNQTSMYLCASRRSGGRTGELFFGEGSRLTVL.

This clone has more than one count but fewer than ten. This chain uses TRBV7-2 with TRBJ1-2, with D tentatively TRBD1 (6 bases). Germline CDR1 is SGHTA and CDR2 is FQGNSA. The CDR3 covers 16 residues. Trimming took off 5 bases at V and 4 bases at J, with 20 bases between the two ends. The DNA for the CDR3 is TGTGCCAGCAGCCCCGGGGGGGCAGGGGTGGGCTATGGCTACACCTTC. It is translated as CASSPGGAGVGYGYTF.

The DNA for the CDR3 is TGCGCCAGCAGCTGGGCGACAGATTCCCCCGGGGAGCTGTTTTTT. It codes for CASSWATDSPGELFF. V is TRBV5-1 and J is TRBJ2-2; D possibly corresponds to TRBD1 (5 bases). CDR3 size: 15 residues. Trimming cost V 3 bases and J 6 bases, with 15 bases left between them. Germline V gene lookup returns CDR1 SGHRS and CDR2 YFSETQ. Complete variable domain (other parts from reference TRBV5-1 and TRBJ2-2): KAGVTQTPRYLIKTRGQQVTLSCSPISGHRSVSWYQQTPGQGLQFLFEYFSETQRNKGNFPGRFSGRQFSNSRSEMNVSTLELGDSALYLCASSWATDSPGELFFGEGSRLTVL.

This sequence joins TRBV4-1 and TRBJ2-5; 7 bases agree with TRBD2. Germline V lookup: CDR1 MGHRA, CDR2 YSYEKL. V dropped 0 bases and J dropped 1; count of bases not matched to a gene: 5. There are 16 residues in the CDR3. The CDR3 sequence: CASSQDAGGGQETQYF. The CDR3 DNA reads TGCGCCAGCAGCCAAGATGCCGGCGGGGGCCAAGAGACCCAGTACTTC.

This chain uses TRBV28 with TRBJ2-1, with 7 bases matching TRBD2. This CDR3 contains 17 residues. The V gene's germline CDR1 is MDHEN and CDR2 SYDVKM. With V trimmed by 7 bases and J by 4 bases, 16 bases remained unmatched. The CDR3 DNA reads TGTGCCAGCAATGGGGCGGGAGCGGCGGGGTTATACAATGAGCAGTTCTTC. Translating it yields CASNGAGAAGLYNEQFF.

This clone was recorded many times. The V call is TRBV4-1, the J call TRBJ2-2; TRBD2 matches at 9 bases. The germline CDR1 and CDR2 sequences are MGHRA and YSYEKL. The V and J ends lost 4 bases and 5 bases, in that order; junction bases with no gene match: 11. The length of the CDR3 is 17 residues. CDR3 in amino acids: CASSPVPGLADTGELFF. The CDR3 bases are TGCGCCAGCAGCCCAGTCCCGGGACTAGCCGATACCGGGGAGCTGTTTTTT.

The gene calls are TRBV6-5 and TRBJ2-5; 12 bases are a match to TRBD1. Trimming at V came to 6 bases and at J to 4 bases, leaving 3 bases not matched to a gene. Germline CDR1 reads MNHEY; CDR2 reads SVGAGI. The length of the CDR3 is 14 residues. Here the CDR3 DNA reads TGTGCCAGCAGCCCGGGACAGGGGGCAGAGACCCAGTACTTC. It encodes CASSPGQGAETQYF.

In this sample, this clone turned up a few times. The chain carries TRBV5-4 and TRBJ2-2, with a possible D match to TRBD1 (6 bases). The CDR3 spans 15 residues. V was trimmed by 5 bases and J by 5 bases, leaving 16 bases between them. The germline V gene has CDR1 SGHNT and CDR2 YYREEE (reference sequence). CDR3 coding DNA: TGTGCCAGCAGGGAACAGGGAGAGAGGACCGGGGAGCTGTTTTTT. This codes for CASREQGERTGELFF.

The V and J genes are TRBV2 and TRBJ1-6; 8 positions agree with TRBD1. V was pared by 8 bases and J by 5 bases, with 5 bases of the junction left unmatched. Germline loops: CDR1 SNHLY, CDR2 FYNNEI. The CDR3 covers 14 residues. The CDR3 nucleotides are TGTGCCAGCCAACAGGGGGGAGATAATTCACCCCTCCACTTT. Residues: CASQQGGDNSPLHF.

V is TRBV30 and J is TRBJ1-4; no clear D gene. This CDR3 is built from 14 residues. V was clipped by 0 bases and J by 7 bases, with 12 bases between them. CDR1 is GTSNPN and CDR2 is SVGIG in the germline V gene (reference sequence). CDR3 sequence reads: CAWSVTDDGEKLFF. The CDR3 nucleotides are TGTGCCTGGAGTGTAACCGATGACGGTGAAAAACTGTTTTTT.

The chain is built from TRBV29-1 and TRBJ1-5, with 10 bases identical to TRBD1. Per germline, CDR1 SQVTM and CDR2 ANQGSEA. The CDR3 spans 14 residues. The V gene end was trimmed by 5 bases and the J gene end by 5 bases; junction bases not matched to a gene: 6. As DNA, the CDR3 is TGCAGCGTTCTTGGGACAGGGGAATATCAGCCCCAGCATTTT. Its translation: CSVLGTGEYQPQHF.

Regarding this clone: A far larger clone is just one base off, so this is likely a read error. The rearrangement uses TRBV18 and TRBJ1-2; D unclear. Trimming removed 2 bases from V and 3 bases from J, with 4 bases in between. The CDR3 has 12 amino acids. Germline assignment: CDR1 KGHSH and CDR2 LQKENI. The CDR3 DNA reads TGTGCCAGCTCACCATCAGACTATGGCTACACCTTC. Amino acid sequence: CASSPSDYGYTF.

This clone was seen a few times. The chain is built from TRBV7-2 and TRBJ1-1; possibly TRBD1 for D (6 bases). The CDR3 has 16 amino acids. Germline loops: CDR1 SGHTA, CDR2 FQGNSA. V lost 5 bases and J lost 4, with 20 bases in between. CDR3 in DNA: TGTGCCAGCAGCCATTCGCCAGGGGCAACGATCACTGAAGCTTTCTTT. This sequence encodes CASSHSPGATITEAFF.

With regard to this clone: Possible read error: a much larger clone is one base away. DNA of the CDR3: TGTGCCAGCAGCTTCGAAGGGGGCACTGAAGCTTTCTTT. Residues: CASSFEGGTEAFF. The chain employs TRBV7-9 and TRBJ1-1; D is possibly TRBD1 (6 bases). V shed 3 bases and J shed 4 bases, with 9 bases lying between them. From germline, CDR1 is SEHNR and CDR2 FQNEAQ (reference sequence). CDR3 size: 13 residues.

The rearrangement joins TRBV11-2 to TRBJ2-2; TRBD1 aligns across 8 bases. Losses at the gene ends were 6 bases for V and 9 bases for J; bases not matched to a gene: 15. Germline loops: CDR1 SGHAT, CDR2 FQNNGV. The CDR3 has 16 residues. CDR3: CASRPGQGTRIRELFF. CDR3 DNA: TGTGCCAGCAGACCAGGACAGGGAACAAGAATCCGGGAGCTGTTTTTT.

The gene calls are TRBV7-8 and TRBJ2-3, with D possibly TRBD2 on 6 matching bases. The CDR3 is made up of 22 amino acids. Trimming took 5 bases from V and 0 from J, leaving 33 bases between them. Germline loops: CDR1 SGHVS, CDR2 FQNEAQ. The CDR3 region is CASSPKRVIGASGRLSTDTQYF. CDR3 DNA sequence: TGTGCCAGCAGCCCGAAAAGGGTCATTGGGGCGAGCGGGCGCCTTAGCACAGATACGCAGTATTTT.

The chain combines TRBV6-6 with TRBJ2-2, with 7 bases that match TRBD2. This CDR3 spans 16 amino acids. Germline trimming cut 7 bases from V and 6 bases from J; bases unmatched to any gene: 14. Germline values: CDR1 MNHNY, CDR2 SVGAGI (reference sequence). CDR3 DNA sequence: TGTGCCAGCACCCTTAAGGTCCTGCGGGAGTCCGGGGAGCTGTTTTTT. Its translation: CASTLKVLRESGELFF.

The chain joins TRBV18 to TRBJ2-4, with 7 bases identical to TRBD1. The V and J ends lost 5 bases and 6 bases, in that order; junction bases with no gene match: 7. Germline V CDR1 and CDR2: KGHSH, LQKENI. The CDR3 runs 14 residues. The CDR3 reads CASSRDSSRNIQYF. The CDR3 DNA follows: TGTGCCAGCTCAAGGGACAGTTCAAGAAACATTCAGTACTTC.

This sequence joins TRBV11-2 and TRBJ2-5, with TRBD1 as a possible D gene (7 bases). The CDR3 totals 15 residues. Trimming took 6 bases from V and 4 from J, leaving 18 bases between them. Germline CDR1 is SGHAT and CDR2 is FQNNGV. The CDR3 reads CASRSIRQGGETQYF. CDR3 sequence (DNA): TGTGCCAGCAGATCCATCCGACAGGGAGGAGAGACCCAGTACTTC.

The chain has TRBV2 and TRBJ2-5; perhaps TRBD1 as D (5 bases). This CDR3 comprises 13 residues. Trimming left V 2 bases short and J 3 bases short, with 7 bases between. The germline gives CDR1 SNHLY, CDR2 FYNNEI. The CDR3 sequence: CASSEQGKETQYF. The CDR3 nucleotides read TGTGCCAGCAGTGAACAGGGAAAAGAGACCCAGTACTTC.